This T cell receptor (beta chain) came from a study of shared clonotypes between healthy human individuals. Whole-study results and caveats: In general, naive subsets displayed greater estimated richness than memory subsets did. Donor clonotype sharing was expected to depend on sequencing depth. With few donors, the genetic and exposure-history diversity represented was limited.

CDR1 is SQVTM and CDR2 is ANQGSEA in the germline V gene. The CDR3 has 14 amino acids. Method: immunoSEQ multiplex PCR; TCRdb's copy keeps in-frame clones and lacks some. Here the sample spans under 650,000 clones, about 96% being singletons. As for this clone: Its antigen is not known.

The sample consisted of naive CD4+ T cells sorted from blood. Documented subset: CD45RA+ positively selected. The source of this sequence is a woman in her twenties or thirties in good health. The chain couples TRBV29-1 to TRBJ2-5; the match to TRBD1 covers 8 bases. Matching the DNA end better, TRBJ2-7 makes the J call doubtful. The CDR3 nucleotides are TGCAGCGTTGGATTCGGACAGGGCCCCTACGAGCAGTACTTC. This encodes CSVGFGQGPYEQYF.